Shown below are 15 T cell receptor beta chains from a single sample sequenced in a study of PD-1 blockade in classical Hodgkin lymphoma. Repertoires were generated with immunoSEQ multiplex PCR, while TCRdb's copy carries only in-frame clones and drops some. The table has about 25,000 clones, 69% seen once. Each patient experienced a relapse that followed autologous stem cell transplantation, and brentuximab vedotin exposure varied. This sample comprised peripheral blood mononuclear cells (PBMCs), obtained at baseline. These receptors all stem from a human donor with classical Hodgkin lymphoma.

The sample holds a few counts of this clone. As DNA, the CDR3 is TGTGCCAGCAGCCATGACCCAGGAGCTAACTATGGCTACACCTTC. This codes for CASSHDPGANYGYTF. The chain is built from TRBV25-1 and TRBJ1-2; D remains ambiguous. The CDR3 is 15 amino acids. V lost 6 bases and J 0 bases, leaving 14 bases between the germline ends. From germline, CDR1 is MGHDK and CDR2 SYGVNS.

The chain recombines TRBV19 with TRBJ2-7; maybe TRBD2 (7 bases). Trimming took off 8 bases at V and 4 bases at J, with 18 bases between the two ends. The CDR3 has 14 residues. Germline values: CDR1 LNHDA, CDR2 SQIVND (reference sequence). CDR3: CASSPGQRGYEQYF. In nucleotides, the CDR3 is TGTGCCAGTTCTCCCGGACAGCGGGGTTACGAGCAGTACTTC. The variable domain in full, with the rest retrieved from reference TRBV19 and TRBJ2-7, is DGGITQSPKYLFRKEGQNVTLSCEQNLNHDAMYWYRQDPGQGLRLIYYSQIVNDFQKGDIAEGYSVSREKKESFPLTVTSAQKNPTAFYLCASSPGQRGYEQYFGPGTRLTVT.

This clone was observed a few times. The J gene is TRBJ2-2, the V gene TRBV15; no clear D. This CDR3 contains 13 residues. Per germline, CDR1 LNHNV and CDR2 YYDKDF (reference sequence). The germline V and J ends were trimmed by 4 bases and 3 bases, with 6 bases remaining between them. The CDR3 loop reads CATSNRDTGELFF. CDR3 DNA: TGTGCCACCAGCAACCGGGACACCGGGGAGCTGTTTTTT.

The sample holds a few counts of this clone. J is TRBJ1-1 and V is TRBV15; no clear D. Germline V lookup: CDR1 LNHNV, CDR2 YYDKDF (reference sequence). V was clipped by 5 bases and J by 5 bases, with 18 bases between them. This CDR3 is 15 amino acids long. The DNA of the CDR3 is TGTGCCACCAGCTCCGACCGGGCCCTTGGGACTGAAGCTTTCTTT. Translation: CATSSDRALGTEAFF.

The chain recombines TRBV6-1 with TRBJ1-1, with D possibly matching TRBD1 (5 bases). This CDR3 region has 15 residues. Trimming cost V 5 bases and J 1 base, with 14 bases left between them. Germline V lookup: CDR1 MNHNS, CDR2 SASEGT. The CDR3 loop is CASSLAPGTNTEAFF. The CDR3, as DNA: TGTGCCAGCAGTCTTGCCCCCGGGACGAACACTGAAGCTTTCTTT.

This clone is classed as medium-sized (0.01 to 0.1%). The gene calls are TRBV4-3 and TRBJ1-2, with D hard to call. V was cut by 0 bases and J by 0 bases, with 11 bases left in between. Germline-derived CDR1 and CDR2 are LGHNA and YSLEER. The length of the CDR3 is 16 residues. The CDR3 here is CASSQDATYSNYGYTF. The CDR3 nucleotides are TGCGCCAGCAGCCAAGACGCAACCTACTCTAACTATGGCTACACCTTC.

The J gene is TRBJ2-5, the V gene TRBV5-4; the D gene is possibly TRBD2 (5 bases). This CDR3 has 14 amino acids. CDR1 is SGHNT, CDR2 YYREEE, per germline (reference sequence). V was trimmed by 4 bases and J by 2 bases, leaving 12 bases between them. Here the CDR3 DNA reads TGTGCCAGCAGCGTAGGGAGAACACAAGAGACCCAGTACTTC. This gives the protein CASSVGRTQETQYF.

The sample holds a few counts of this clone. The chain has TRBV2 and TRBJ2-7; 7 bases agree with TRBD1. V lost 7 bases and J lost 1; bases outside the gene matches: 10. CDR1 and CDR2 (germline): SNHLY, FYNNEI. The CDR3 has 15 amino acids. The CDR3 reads CASTKESGQSYEQYF. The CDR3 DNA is TGTGCCAGCACGAAGGAATCGGGACAGTCCTACGAGCAGTACTTC.

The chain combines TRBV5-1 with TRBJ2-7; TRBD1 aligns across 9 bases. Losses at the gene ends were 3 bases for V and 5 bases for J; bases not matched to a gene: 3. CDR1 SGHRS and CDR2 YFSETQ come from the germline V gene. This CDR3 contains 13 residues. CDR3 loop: CASSSDRGDEQYF. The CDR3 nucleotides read TGCGCCAGCAGCTCGGACAGGGGAGACGAGCAGTACTTC.

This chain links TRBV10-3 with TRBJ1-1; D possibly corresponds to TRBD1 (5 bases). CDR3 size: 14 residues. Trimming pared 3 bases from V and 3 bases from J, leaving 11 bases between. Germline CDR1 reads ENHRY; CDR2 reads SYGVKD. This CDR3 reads CAISDRDGYTEAFF. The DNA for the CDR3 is TGTGCCATCAGTGACCGGGACGGATACACTGAAGCTTTCTTT.

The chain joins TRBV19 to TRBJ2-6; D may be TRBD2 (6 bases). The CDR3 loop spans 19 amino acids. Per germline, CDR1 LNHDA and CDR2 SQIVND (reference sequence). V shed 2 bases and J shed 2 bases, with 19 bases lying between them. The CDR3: CASSITVLGRTTGANVLTF. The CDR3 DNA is TGTGCCAGTAGTATAACGGTCTTAGGGAGGACAACTGGGGCCAACGTCCTGACTTTC.

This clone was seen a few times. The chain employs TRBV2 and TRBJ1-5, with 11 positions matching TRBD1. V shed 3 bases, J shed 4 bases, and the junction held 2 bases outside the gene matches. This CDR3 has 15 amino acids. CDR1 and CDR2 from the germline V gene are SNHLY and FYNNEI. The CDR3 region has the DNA TGTGCCAGCAGTGATGGACAGGGGGCGAATCAGCCCCAGCATTTT. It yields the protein CASSDGQGANQPQHF.

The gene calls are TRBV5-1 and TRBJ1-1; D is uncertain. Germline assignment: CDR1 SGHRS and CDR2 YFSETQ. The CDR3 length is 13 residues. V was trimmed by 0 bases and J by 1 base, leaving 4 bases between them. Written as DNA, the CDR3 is TGCGCCAGCAGCTTGGGAGGGAACACTGAAGCTTTCTTT. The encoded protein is CASSLGGNTEAFF.

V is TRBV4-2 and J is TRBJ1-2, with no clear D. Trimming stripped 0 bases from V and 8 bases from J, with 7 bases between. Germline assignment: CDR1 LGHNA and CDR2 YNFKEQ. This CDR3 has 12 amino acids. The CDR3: CASSQDGQGYTF. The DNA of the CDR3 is TGTGCCAGCAGCCAAGATGGGCAGGGCTACACCTTC.

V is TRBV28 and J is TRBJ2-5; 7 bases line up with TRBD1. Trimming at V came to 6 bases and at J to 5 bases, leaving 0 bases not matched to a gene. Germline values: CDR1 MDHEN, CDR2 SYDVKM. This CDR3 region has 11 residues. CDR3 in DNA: TGTGCCAGCAGGACAGGGGAGACCCAGTACTTC. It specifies CASRTGETQYF.